These 16 T cell receptor beta chains share one sample of origin, sequenced in a study of blood T cell repertoires in COVID-19. TCRdb keeps only in-frame clones here, not all; method: immunoSEQ multiplex PCR. Of around 300,000 clones listed, 88% are singletons. The sample comprised PBMCs or T cells enriched from blood (not recorded which). The receptors derive from a man under 40 who had recovered from COVID-19.

The J gene is TRBJ2-3, the V gene TRBV6-1; a weak D match, TRBD2 (5 bases). The V end was cut by 0 bases, the J end by 3 bases, with 10 bases between. Germline assignment: CDR1 MNHNS and CDR2 SASEGT. The CDR3 has 15 amino acids. The CDR3 DNA sequence: TGTGCCAGCAGTGAAGCCGGGATCCATACAGATACGCAGTATTTT. Translation gives CASSEAGIHTDTQYF.

This chain links TRBV6-4 with TRBJ2-7, with 10 bases aligning to TRBD2. The V gene end was trimmed by 0 bases and the J gene end by 5 bases; junction bases not matched to a gene: 10. Germline CDR1 MRHNA, CDR2 SNTAGT. This CDR3 is 17 amino acids long. The CDR3 nucleotides read TGTGCCAGCAGTGACTCCGTTGGGAGCGGGGGGGCGGACGAGCAGTACTTC. This encodes CASSDSVGSGGADEQYF.

V is TRBV9 and J is TRBJ2-3; D is ambiguous. The CDR3 runs to 14 residues. V was shortened by 3 bases and J by 1 base, with 9 bases between the two germline ends. Germline CDR1 reads SGDLS; CDR2 reads YYNGEE. The CDR3 region is CASSASPGTDTQYF. CDR3 DNA sequence: TGTGCCAGCAGCGCCTCACCGGGCACAGATACGCAGTATTTT.

The chain uses TRBV9 and TRBJ2-3; 11 nucleotides match TRBD2. This CDR3 is 16 amino acids long. Trimming cost V 4 bases and J 2 bases; bases outside gene matches: 6. CDR1 is SGDLS and CDR2 is YYNGEE in the germline V gene. CDR3 amino acids: CASSRFSGGATDTQYF. The CDR3 bases are TGTGCCAGCAGCCGTTTTAGCGGGGGGGCCACAGATACGCAGTATTTT.

In this sample, this clone turned up once. The chain uses TRBV27 and TRBJ2-3; 11 positions match TRBD2. Losses at the gene ends were 6 bases for V and 4 bases for J; bases not matched to a gene: 9. Germline loops: CDR1 MNHEY, CDR2 SMNVEV (reference sequence). The CDR3 contains 16 residues. The CDR3 here is CASSGTSGSKADTQYF. The CDR3 nucleotides read TGTGCCAGCAGCGGGACTAGCGGTTCGAAGGCAGATACGCAGTATTTT.

The chain links TRBV2 to TRBJ2-2, with a weak D call TRBD2 (6 bases). The CDR3 consists of 14 residues. CDR1 is SNHLY and CDR2 is FYNNEI in the germline V gene. V lost 3 bases to trimming and J lost 6 bases, with 11 bases between them. This chain's CDR3 is CASSEGLGSGELFF. The CDR3 DNA reads as TGTGCCAGCAGTGAGGGACTGGGCTCCGGGGAGCTGTTTTTT.

The rearrangement links TRBV4-1 to TRBJ2-7; 9 nucleotides agree with TRBD1. V shed 3 bases and J 2 bases; nucleotides not matched to a gene: 5. Germline V CDR1 and CDR2: MGHRA, YSYEKL. The CDR3 loop spans 15 amino acids. The DNA for the CDR3 is TGCGCCAGCAGCCACATGGGACAGGGTACCTACGAGCAGTACTTC. Its translation is CASSHMGQGTYEQYF.

This sequence joins TRBV2 and TRBJ2-1; no clear D. V lost 6 bases, J lost 4 bases, and 7 bases lay in between. In germline, CDR1 is SNHLY, CDR2 FYNNEI. The CDR3 consists of 12 residues. The DNA for the CDR3 is TGTGCCAGCAGCCGCAGGTACAATGAGCAGTTCTTC. This gives the protein CASSRRYNEQFF.

The gene calls are TRBV4-1 and TRBJ2-3; 8 nucleotides match TRBD1. The CDR3 totals 16 residues. The germline CDR1 and CDR2 sequences are MGHRA and YSYEKL. V gave up 1 base and J gave up 6 bases; unmatched junction bases: 9. The CDR3 DNA reads as TGCGCCAGCAGCCAAGGACCGGACAGGGTAGGGGATACGCAGTATTTT. Encoded protein: CASSQGPDRVGDTQYF.

The chain couples TRBV6-5 to TRBJ2-2, with D uncertain. CDR1 and CDR2 from the germline V gene are MNHEY and SVGAGI. V lost 5 bases, J lost 6 bases, and 7 bases lay in between. This CDR3 spans 12 amino acids. Written as DNA, the CDR3 is TGTGCCAGCAGTCGGGTGGCCGGGGAGCTGTTTTTT. This translates into CASSRVAGELFF.

The gene calls are TRBV7-6 and TRBJ2-7; 10 bases are a match to TRBD2. Germline V gene lookup returns CDR1 SGHVS and CDR2 FNYEAQ. Germline trimming cut 1 base from V and 2 bases from J; bases unmatched to any gene: 11. The CDR3 totals 18 residues. The CDR3 reads CASSLVSGGAYLAYEQYF. As DNA, the CDR3 is TGTGCCAGCAGCTTAGTCAGCGGGGGGGCCTACCTAGCCTACGAGCAGTACTTC. Looking up the rest from reference TRBV7-6 and TRBJ2-7 gives the full variable domain: GAGVSQSPRYKVTKRGQDVALRCDPISGHVSLYWYRQALGQGPEFLTYFNYEAQQDKSGLPNDRFSAERPEGSISTLTIQRTEQRDSAMYRCASSLVSGGAYLAYEQYFGPGTRLTVT.

This clone was counted a single time. The chain links TRBV7-8 to TRBJ2-7; 7 bases agree with TRBD1. Trimming removed 3 bases from V and 5 bases from J; junction bases left unmatched: 7. Germline lookup yields CDR1 SGHVS and CDR2 FQNEAQ. CDR3 length: 14 amino acids. CDR3 in amino acids: CASSFGTERNEQYF. The DNA of the CDR3 is TGTGCCAGCAGCTTCGGGACAGAAAGGAACGAGCAGTACTTC.

The CDR3 sequence is CASSIVPGNEQFF. In nucleotides, the CDR3 is TGTGCCAGTAGTATAGTCCCGGGGAATGAGCAGTTCTTC. The chain uses TRBV19 and TRBJ2-1; a weak D match, TRBD2 (5 bases). This CDR3 region has 13 residues. Germline CDR1 and CDR2: LNHDA and SQIVND (reference sequence). Trimming stripped 1 base from V and 7 bases from J, with 8 bases between.

This chain joins TRBV30 and TRBJ1-6, with D maybe TRBD1 (6 bases). Germline-derived CDR1 and CDR2 are GTSNPN and SVGIG (reference sequence). CDR3 length: 13 residues. V was trimmed by 0 bases and J by 10 bases, leaving 10 bases between them. The CDR3 region is CAWSVQGQSPLHF. CDR3 DNA: TGTGCCTGGAGTGTACAGGGCCAATCACCCCTCCACTTT.

The chain carries TRBV2 and TRBJ2-1, with unresolved D. CDR1 and CDR2 from the germline V gene are SNHLY and FYNNEI. The CDR3 consists of 11 residues. Trimming left V 7 bases short and J 7 bases short, with 8 bases between. CDR3 DNA: TGTGCCAGCACCTCTAGGAATGAGCAGTTCTTC. This sequence encodes CASTSRNEQFF.

J is TRBJ2-3 and V is TRBV5-6; 11 bases fit TRBD2. The germline gives CDR1 SGHDT, CDR2 YYEEEE. The CDR3 runs 14 residues. Losses at the gene ends were 6 bases for V and 4 bases for J; bases not matched to a gene: 4. The CDR3 sequence: CASTQTSGADTQYF. CDR3 DNA sequence: TGTGCCAGCACCCAGACTAGCGGGGCAGATACGCAGTATTTT.